Shown below are 8 T cell receptor beta chains from a single sample sequenced in a study of blood T cell repertoires in COVID-19. Here immunoSEQ multiplex PCR was the method, and the copy in TCRdb shows in-frame clones only, minus some. The sample holds under 100,000 clones; approximately 92% are singletons and the top ten take roughly 6.4%. The sequenced sample was peripheral blood. The receptors originated from an older woman with active COVID-19.

This chain links TRBV19 with TRBJ2-1; 7 nucleotides line up with TRBD1. J was trimmed by 5 bases and V by 6 bases; bases with no gene match: 7. The length of the CDR3 is 14 residues. Germline V CDR1 and CDR2: LNHDA, SQIVND (reference sequence). CDR3 coding DNA: TGTGCCAGTAGGGCGACAGGGAAGGACAATGAGCAGTTCTTC. Translating it yields CASRATGKDNEQFF.

V and J are TRBV9 and TRBJ2-1; D unclear. The CDR3 runs to 17 residues. The V end lost 0 bases, the J end lost 0 bases, and 13 bases lay between the germline ends. Germline V lookup: CDR1 SGDLS, CDR2 YYNGEE. The CDR3 is CASSVAGVSSSYNEQFF. CDR3 nucleotides: TGTGCCAGCAGCGTAGCAGGCGTGTCGAGCTCCTACAATGAGCAGTTCTTC.

The chain joins TRBV9 to TRBJ2-3, with D possibly being TRBD1 (5 bases). CDR1 SGDLS and CDR2 YYNGEE come from the germline V gene. Trimming took 0 bases from V and 2 from J, leaving 10 bases between them. CDR3 length equals 15 residues. The CDR3 DNA reads as TGTGCCAGCAGCGTAGGGGGCCGTAACACAGATACGCAGTATTTT. Translation: CASSVGGRNTDTQYF.

This chain links TRBV9 with TRBJ2-1; possibly TRBD2 for D (6 bases). The germline gives CDR1 SGDLS, CDR2 YYNGEE. The V gene lost 0 bases and the J gene lost 11 bases, with 9 bases spanning the gap. The CDR3 is made up of 12 amino acids. The CDR3 DNA is TGTGCCAGCAGCGTAGAGGCGGGGCAGCAGTTCTTC. Protein product: CASSVEAGQQFF. The variable domain in full, with the rest retrieved from reference TRBV9 and TRBJ2-1, is DSGVTQTPKHLITATGQRVTLRCSPRSGDLSVYWYQQSLDQGLQFLIQYYNGEERAKGNILERFSAQQFPDLHSELNLSSLELGDSALYFCASSVEAGQQFFGPGTRLTVL.

V gene TRBV10-2 combines with J gene TRBJ2-7; a weak D match, TRBD2 (5 bases). The CDR3 totals 15 residues. V was trimmed by 0 bases and J by 5 bases, leaving 14 bases between them. CDR1 and CDR2 from the germline V gene are WSHSY and SAAADI. The CDR3: CASSESREGLNEQYF. DNA for the CDR3: TGCGCCAGCAGTGAGTCTAGAGAGGGTCTCAACGAGCAGTACTTC.

V and J are TRBV5-6 and TRBJ2-6; D gene uncertain. Looked up from germline, CDR1 is SGHDT and CDR2 is YYEEEE. V was trimmed by 4 bases and J by 4 bases, leaving 9 bases between them. CDR3 length: 14 amino acids. CDR3 nucleotides: TGTGCCAGCAGCCAGAGGATGGGGGCCAACGTCCTGACTTTC. Its protein is CASSQRMGANVLTF.

V and J are TRBV5-4 and TRBJ1-1; TRBD1 agrees at 8 bases. V gave up 4 bases and J gave up 0 bases; unmatched junction bases: 8. The CDR3 totals 16 residues. The germline gives CDR1 SGHNT, CDR2 YYREEE (reference sequence). CDR3 sequence (DNA): TGTGCCAGCAGCCCCACAGGGGGTAGGCTGAACACTGAAGCTTTCTTT. This codes for CASSPTGGRLNTEAFF.

The gene calls are TRBV6-4 and TRBJ1-5; D possibly corresponds to TRBD1 (5 bases). V lost 2 bases, J lost 9 bases, and 11 bases lay in between. The V gene's germline CDR1 is MRHNA and CDR2 SNTAGT. The CDR3 length is 13 residues. Written as DNA, the CDR3 is TGTGCCAGCAGTGACCAACCTACAGGGCCCCAGCATTTT. Translation: CASSDQPTGPQHF.